The source of this T cell receptor (beta chain) is a study of T-cell memory formation after mild COVID-19. Trimming took 4 bases from V and 1 from J, leaving 11 bases between them. The CDR3 extends over 15 amino acids. Germline V gene sequence: CDR1 SGDLS, CDR2 YYNGEE. A few counts support this clonotype. Its antigen remains unknown. One entry per CDR3 protein results from TCRdb running MiXCR on the 5' RACE reads. The sample lists 120,000 or so distinct CDR3 sequences; over 15% were seen once. Notes on the study in general: Nothing confirmed that second-wave clones peaking on day 37 were specific for SARS-CoV-2. Researchers found some responding clones in pre-infection memory, a sign that cross-reactive memory joined.

The TCR was taken from a man between 18 and 35 years old who had mild COVID-19 (a few samples of this study predate the infection). Cell type and time point are not known. V gene TRBV9 combines with J gene TRBJ2-2, with D uncertain. Specimen: PBMCs or a T cell subset sorted from them (not recorded which). The CDR3 here is CASSLDRLNTGELFF. The CDR3 DNA is TGTGCCAGCAGCCTTGACCGCCTGAACACCGGGGAGCTGTTTTTT.